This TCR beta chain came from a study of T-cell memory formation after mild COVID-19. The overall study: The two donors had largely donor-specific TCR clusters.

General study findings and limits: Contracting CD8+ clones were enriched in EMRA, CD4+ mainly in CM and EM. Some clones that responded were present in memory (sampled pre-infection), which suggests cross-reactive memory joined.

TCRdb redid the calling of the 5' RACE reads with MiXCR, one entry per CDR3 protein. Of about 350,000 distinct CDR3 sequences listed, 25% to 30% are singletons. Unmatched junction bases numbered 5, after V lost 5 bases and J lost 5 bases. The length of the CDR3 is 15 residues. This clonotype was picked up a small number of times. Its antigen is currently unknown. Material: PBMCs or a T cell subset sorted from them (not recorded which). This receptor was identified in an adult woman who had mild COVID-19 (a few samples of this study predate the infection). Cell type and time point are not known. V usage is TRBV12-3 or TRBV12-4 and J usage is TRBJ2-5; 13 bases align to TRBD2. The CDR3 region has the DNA TGTGCCAGCAGTCTCGGACTAGCGGGGGTGGAGACCCAGTACTTC. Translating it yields CASSLGLAGVETQYF.